This entry lists 13 T cell receptor beta chains sequenced from one sample in a study of blood T cell repertoires in COVID-19. Measured with immunoSEQ multiplex PCR; TCRdb has only the in-frame clones, and not every one. This sample has about 230,000 clones; 80% to 90% occur once, and the top ten carry around 10%. Sequenced sample: peripheral blood. The receptors were sampled from a man between 50 and 59 years old with COVID-19, enrolled during active disease.

The chain has TRBV5-6 and TRBJ2-3, with D hard to call. The CDR3 totals 12 residues. Germline values: CDR1 SGHDT, CDR2 YYEEEE. V lost 5 bases and J 7 bases, leaving 11 bases between the germline ends. CDR3 coding DNA: TGTGCCAGCAGTATCTTACCTAATACGCAGTATTTT. Amino acid sequence: CASSILPNTQYF.

The chain uses TRBV7-2 and TRBJ1-5; 7 bases align to TRBD1. CDR3 length: 14 amino acids. V lost 1 base, J lost 10 bases, and 7 bases stayed unmatched. Germline assignment: CDR1 SGHTA and CDR2 FQGNSA. CDR3 region: CASSLDRGGGPQHF. The CDR3 DNA is TGTGCCAGCAGCTTAGACAGGGGAGGCGGCCCCCAGCATTTT.

This chain connects TRBV5-1 to TRBJ2-5, with D possibly TRBD2 on 6 matching bases. This CDR3 is built from 15 residues. Germline V gene data show CDR1 as SGHRS and CDR2 as YFSETQ. V was cut by 1 base and J by 5 bases, with 15 bases left in between. CDR3 sequence: CASSLMGLIAETQYF. The DNA for the CDR3 is TGCGCCAGCAGCTTGATGGGACTTATAGCGGAGACCCAGTACTTC.

This clone turned up a few times. This rearrangement joins TRBV3-1 (or the pseudogene TRBV3-2) to TRBJ1-6; D possibly corresponds to TRBD1 (5 bases). Trimming cost V 5 bases and J 5 bases, with 10 bases left between them. The CDR3 spans 14 residues. Per germline, CDR1 LGHDT and CDR2 YNNKEL (reference sequence). The CDR3 loop is CASSRQSNNSPLHF. The CDR3 DNA reads TGTGCCAGCAGCAGACAGTCGAATAATTCACCCCTCCACTTT.

The chain employs TRBV2 and TRBJ1-6; 11 bases line up with TRBD1. The CDR3 totals 14 residues. The V and J ends lost 6 bases and 9 bases, in that order; junction bases with no gene match: 4. Looked up from germline, CDR1 is SNHLY and CDR2 is FYNNEI. CDR3: CASRTGTGGSPLHF. DNA of the CDR3: TGTGCCAGCAGAACCGGGACAGGGGGTTCACCCCTCCACTTT.

V usage is TRBV19 and J usage is TRBJ2-1; 10 nucleotides line up with TRBD2. The CDR3 has 16 amino acids. In germline, CDR1 is LNHDA, CDR2 SQIVND (reference sequence). After removal of 0 bases from V and 6 bases from J, the junction contained 5 bases not matched to a gene. The CDR3 DNA is TGTGCCAGTAGTATAGATTGGCTAGCGGGAGTCAATGAGCAGTTCTTC. Residues: CASSIDWLAGVNEQFF. Complete variable domain (other parts from reference TRBV19 and TRBJ2-1): DGGITQSPKYLFRKEGQNVTLSCEQNLNHDAMYWYRQDPGQGLRLIYYSQIVNDFQKGDIAEGYSVSREKKESFPLTVTSAQKNPTAFYLCASSIDWLAGVNEQFFGPGTRLTVL.

V is TRBV5-6 and J is TRBJ2-1; D gene ambiguous. The germline V gene has CDR1 SGHDT and CDR2 YYEEEE. Between the trimmed V and J ends, which lost 3 bases and 9 bases, there was a span of 10 bases. CDR3 length equals 12 residues. The chain's CDR3 is CASSSPVGEQFF. The CDR3 coding sequence is TGTGCCAGCAGCTCGCCGGTCGGTGAGCAGTTCTTC.

This clone appeared a single time. The chain has TRBV20-1 and TRBJ2-3; D unclear. Trimming cost V 4 bases and J 6 bases, with 8 bases left between them. The CDR3 spans 11 residues. Germline loops: CDR1 DFQATT, CDR2 SNEGSKA (reference sequence). The CDR3 region is CSANQLDTQYF. CDR3 DNA sequence: TGCAGTGCTAACCAGTTGGATACGCAGTATTTT.

The chain's CDR3 is CSASGGQQETQYF. CDR3 DNA sequence: TGCAGTGCTAGTGGCGGTCAGCAAGAGACCCAGTACTTC. The rearrangement joins TRBV20-1 to TRBJ2-5; no firm D call. This CDR3 is built from 13 residues. Germline values: CDR1 DFQATT, CDR2 SNEGSKA (reference sequence). V was pared by 3 bases and J by 2 bases, with 10 bases between.

This clone was observed a single time. V and J are TRBV15 and TRBJ2-7, with 10 bases lining up with TRBD1. Trimming removed 3 bases from V and 4 bases from J; junction bases left unmatched: 9. CDR3 length equals 16 residues. From germline, CDR1 is LNHNV and CDR2 YYDKDF (reference sequence). Here the CDR3 DNA reads TGTGCCACCAGCAGCCCAGAGACAGGGGGCAGGTACGAGCAGTACTTC. Protein product: CATSSPETGGRYEQYF. Combining the CDR3 with reference TRBV15 and TRBJ2-7 gives the whole variable domain DAMVIQNPRYQVTQFGKPVTLSCSQTLNHNVMYWYQQKSSQAPKLLFHYYDKDFNNEADTPDNFQSRRPNTSFCFLDIRSPGLGDTAMYLCATSSPETGGRYEQYFGPGTRLTVT.

V gene TRBV7-8 combines with J gene TRBJ2-7; D unresolved. This CDR3 is built from 14 residues. The ends were cut back, 5 bases at V and 1 base at J, with 12 bases in the middle. CDR1 SGHVS and CDR2 FQNEAQ come from the germline V gene. CDR3 residues: CASSPTRKSYEQYF. As DNA, the CDR3 is TGTGCCAGCAGCCCTACCAGGAAGTCCTACGAGCAGTACTTC. The full variable domain, with the rest looked up from reference TRBV7-8 and TRBJ2-7, is GAGVSQSPRYKVAKRGQDVALRCDPISGHVSLFWYQQALGQGPEFLTYFQNEAQLDKSGLPSDRFFAERPEGSVSTLKIQRTQQEDSAVYLCASSPTRKSYEQYFGPGTRLTVT.

The rearrangement links TRBV2 to TRBJ1-2; D not certain. Germline assignment: CDR1 SNHLY and CDR2 FYNNEI. The CDR3 loop spans 15 amino acids. V lost 5 bases to trimming and J lost 4 bases, with 17 bases between them. For the CDR3, the DNA is TGTGCCAGCAGTATAGGCTCGGGAACCACCTATGGCTACACCTTC. Protein: CASSIGSGTTYGYTF.

The rearrangement uses TRBV6-2 or TRBV6-3 and TRBJ2-2; 9 nucleotides line up with TRBD2. Trimming took 5 bases from V and 7 from J; bases not matched to a gene: 14. Germline CDR1 and CDR2: MNHEY and SVGEGT. The CDR3 runs 17 residues. CDR3: CASSQGLAKGLIGELFF. The CDR3 DNA reads TGTGCCAGCAGTCAAGGACTAGCGAAGGGTTTGATCGGGGAGCTGTTTTTT.